The 3 T cell receptor beta chains presented below share a single source sample, sequenced in a study of blood T cell repertoires in COVID-19. The assay was immunoSEQ multiplex PCR, and TCRdb's table has in-frame clones only and misses some. This table has about 70,000 clones, roughly 80% appearing once. The source material was peripheral blood. These receptors were obtained from a man in his 70s who had recovered from COVID-19.

This chain connects TRBV3-1 (or the pseudogene TRBV3-2) to TRBJ1-4, with 7 bases lining up with TRBD1. Germline V lookup: CDR1 LGHDT, CDR2 YNNKEL (reference sequence). This CDR3 has 17 amino acids. J lost 7 bases, V lost 0 bases, and 11 bases had no gene match. The CDR3: CASSQELGQATGEKLFF. CDR3 DNA sequence: TGTGCCAGCAGCCAAGAGCTAGGACAGGCGACCGGTGAAAAACTGTTTTTT.

The rearrangement links TRBV5-1 to TRBJ1-1; the D gene is possibly TRBD1 (6 bases). The germline gives CDR1 SGHRS, CDR2 YFSETQ. The CDR3 is made up of 14 amino acids. V lost 5 bases and J 0 bases, leaving 11 bases between the germline ends. CDR3 protein: CASRPGVLNTEAFF. Written as DNA, the CDR3 is TGCGCCAGCAGACCAGGGGTCCTGAACACTGAAGCTTTCTTT.

CDR3 DNA: TGTGCCAGCAGCCATATAGACAGGGATTACACTGAAGCTTTCTTT. Amino acid sequence: CASSHIDRDYTEAFF. The chain carries TRBV11-2 and TRBJ1-1, with 7 bases matching TRBD1. The ends lost 5 bases at V and 3 bases at J; junction bases unmatched: 9. The CDR3 contains 15 residues. Germline V CDR1 and CDR2: SGHAT, FQNNGV.